This T cell receptor (beta chain) was observed in a study of blood T cell repertoires in COVID-19. This clone was picked up one time. The CDR3 sequence is 15 residues long. V gave up 2 bases and J gave up 2 bases, with 12 bases separating them. Germline CDR1 and CDR2: MNHNY and SVGAGI (reference sequence). Study processing details: Amplified reference gene primers provided the basis for estimating nucleated cell counts. TCRdb keeps only in-frame clones here, not all; method: immunoSEQ multiplex PCR. V and J calls and clone size follow that table, whereas D and trimming were derived from the DNA. The repertoire consists of about 53,000 clones, with approximately 87% occurring once and the leading ten covering under 4.5%.

This TCR derives from a man between 45 and 60 years old with acute or convalescent COVID-19. The chain combines TRBV6-6 with TRBJ2-5; weak D call: TRBD2 (6 bases). The sample was peripheral blood. The CDR3 nucleotides are TGTGCCAGCAGTTACCCCGCGACTAGGCAAGAGACCCAGTACTTC. This codes for CASSYPATRQETQYF.